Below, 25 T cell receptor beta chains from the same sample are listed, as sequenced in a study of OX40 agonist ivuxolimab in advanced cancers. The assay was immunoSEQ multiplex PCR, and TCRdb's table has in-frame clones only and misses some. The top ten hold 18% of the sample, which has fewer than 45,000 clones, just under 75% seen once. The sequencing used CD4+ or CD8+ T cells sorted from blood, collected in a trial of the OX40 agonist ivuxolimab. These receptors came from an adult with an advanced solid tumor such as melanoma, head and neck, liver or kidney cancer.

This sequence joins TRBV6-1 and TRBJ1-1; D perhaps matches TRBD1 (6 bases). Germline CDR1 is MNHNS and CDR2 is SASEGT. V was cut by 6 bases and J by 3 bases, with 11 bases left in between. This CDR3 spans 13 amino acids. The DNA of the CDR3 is TGTGCCAGCAGGGCCCAGGGGTACACTGAAGCTTTCTTT. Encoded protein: CASRAQGYTEAFF.

The CDR3 region is CAWNIQGLNYGYTF. CDR3 coding DNA: TGTGCCTGGAATATCCAGGGACTTAACTATGGCTACACCTTC. The chain couples TRBV30 to TRBJ1-2; D is possibly TRBD1 (5 bases). The CDR3 has 14 amino acids. From germline, CDR1 is GTSNPN and CDR2 SVGIG (reference sequence). V lost 4 bases and J 1 base, leaving 13 bases between the germline ends.

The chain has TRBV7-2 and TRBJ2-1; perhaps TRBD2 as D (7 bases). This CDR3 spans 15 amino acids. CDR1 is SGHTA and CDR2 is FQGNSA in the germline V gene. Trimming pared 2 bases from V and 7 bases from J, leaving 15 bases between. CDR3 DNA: TGTGCCAGCAGCTTAAAGCCCGGGGGGCCGAATGAGCAGTTCTTC. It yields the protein CASSLKPGGPNEQFF.

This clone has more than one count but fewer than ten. CDR3 residues: CASGLVEGNTIYF. The CDR3 DNA reads as TGTGCTAGTGGTTTGGTTGAGGGAAACACCATATATTTT. The chain is built from TRBV12-5 and TRBJ1-3; no clear D. Trimming shortened V by 0 bases and J by 4 bases, and 4 bases separated the two germline ends. Germline V gives CDR1 LGHNT, CDR2 FRNRAP. The CDR3 extends over 13 amino acids. Full variable domain (missing parts from reference TRBV12-5 and TRBJ1-3): DARVTQTPRHKVTEMGQEVTMRCQPILGHNTVFWYRQTMMQGLELLAYFRNRAPLDDSGMPKDRFSAEMPDATLATLKIQPSEPRDSAVYFCASGLVEGNTIYFGEGSWLTVV.

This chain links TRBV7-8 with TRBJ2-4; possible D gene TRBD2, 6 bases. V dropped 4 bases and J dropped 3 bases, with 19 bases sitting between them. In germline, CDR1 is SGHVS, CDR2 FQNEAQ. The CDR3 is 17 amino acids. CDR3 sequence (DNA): TGTGCCAGCAGCTCCCAGAGGGCGGGGCTCGTCAAAAACATTCAGTACTTC. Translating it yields CASSSQRAGLVKNIQYF.

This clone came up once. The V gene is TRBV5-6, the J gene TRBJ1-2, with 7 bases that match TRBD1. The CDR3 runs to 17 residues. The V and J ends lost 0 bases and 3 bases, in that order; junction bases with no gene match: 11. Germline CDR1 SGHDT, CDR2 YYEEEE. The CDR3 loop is CASSLAYTGEVDYGYTF. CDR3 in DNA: TGTGCCAGCAGCTTGGCCTACACAGGGGAGGTGGACTATGGCTACACCTTC.

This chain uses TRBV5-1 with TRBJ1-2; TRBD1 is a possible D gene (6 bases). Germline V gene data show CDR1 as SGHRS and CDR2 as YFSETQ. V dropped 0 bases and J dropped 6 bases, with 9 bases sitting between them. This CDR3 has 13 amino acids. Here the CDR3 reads CASSLAGDHGYTF. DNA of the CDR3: TGCGCCAGCAGCTTGGCAGGGGACCATGGCTACACCTTC.

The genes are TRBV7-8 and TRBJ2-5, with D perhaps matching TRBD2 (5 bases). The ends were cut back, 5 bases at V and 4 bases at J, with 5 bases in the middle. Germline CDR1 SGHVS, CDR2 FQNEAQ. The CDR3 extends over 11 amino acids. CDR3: CASSGGETQYF. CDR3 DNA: TGTGCCAGCAGCGGAGGAGAGACCCAGTACTTC.

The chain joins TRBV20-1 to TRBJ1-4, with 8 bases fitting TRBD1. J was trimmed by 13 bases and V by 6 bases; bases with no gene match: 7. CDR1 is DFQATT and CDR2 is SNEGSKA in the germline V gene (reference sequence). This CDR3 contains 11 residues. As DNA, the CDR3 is TGCAGTGCAGGACAGGGTGGGGGACTGTTTTTT. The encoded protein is CSAGQGGGLFF.

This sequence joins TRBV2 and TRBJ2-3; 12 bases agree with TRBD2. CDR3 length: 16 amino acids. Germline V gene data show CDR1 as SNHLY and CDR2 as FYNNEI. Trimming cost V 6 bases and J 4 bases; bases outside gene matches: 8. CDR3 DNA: TGTGCCAGCAGCCCATCTAGCGGGGGGGCTCCAGATACGCAGTATTTT. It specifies CASSPSSGGAPDTQYF. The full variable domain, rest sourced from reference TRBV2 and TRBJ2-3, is EPEVTQTPSHQVTQMGQEVILRCVPISNHLYFYWYRQILGQKVEFLVSFYNNEISEKSEIFDDQFSVERPDGSNFTLKIRSTKLEDSAMYFCASSPSSGGAPDTQYFGPGTRLTVL.

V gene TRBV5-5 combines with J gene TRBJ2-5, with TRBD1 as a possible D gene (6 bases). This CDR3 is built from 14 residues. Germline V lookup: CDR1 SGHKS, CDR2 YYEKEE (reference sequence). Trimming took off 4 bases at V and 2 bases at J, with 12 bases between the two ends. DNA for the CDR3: TGTGCCAGCAGCAGGAGCCAGGGGCAAGAGACCCAGTACTTC. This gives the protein CASSRSQGQETQYF.

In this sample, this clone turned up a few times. CDR3 loop: CASSLDTGGGGELFF. DNA of the CDR3: TGCGCCAGCAGCTTGGACACCGGGGGTGGCGGGGAGCTGTTTTTT. This chain uses TRBV5-1 with TRBJ2-2; tentatively, D is TRBD2 (6 bases). CDR3 length equals 15 residues. V dropped 0 bases and J dropped 7 bases, with 13 bases sitting between them. Germline V gene sequence: CDR1 SGHRS, CDR2 YFSETQ. Variable domain in full (rest from reference TRBV5-1 and TRBJ2-2): KAGVTQTPRYLIKTRGQQVTLSCSPISGHRSVSWYQQTPGQGLQFLFEYFSETQRNKGNFPGRFSGRQFSNSRSEMNVSTLELGDSALYLCASSLDTGGGGELFFGEGSRLTVL.

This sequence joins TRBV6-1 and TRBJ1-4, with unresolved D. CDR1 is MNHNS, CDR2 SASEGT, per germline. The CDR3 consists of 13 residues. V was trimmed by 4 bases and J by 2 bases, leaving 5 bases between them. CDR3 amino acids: CASSGWTNEKLFF. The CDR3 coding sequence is TGTGCCAGCAGTGGGTGGACTAATGAAAAACTGTTTTTT.

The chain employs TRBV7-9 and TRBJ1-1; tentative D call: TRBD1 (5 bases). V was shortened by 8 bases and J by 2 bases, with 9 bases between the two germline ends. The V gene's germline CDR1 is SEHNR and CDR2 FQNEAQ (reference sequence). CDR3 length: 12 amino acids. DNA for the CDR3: TGTGCCAGCGCAAGGGGAAACACTGAAGCTTTCTTT. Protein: CASARGNTEAFF.

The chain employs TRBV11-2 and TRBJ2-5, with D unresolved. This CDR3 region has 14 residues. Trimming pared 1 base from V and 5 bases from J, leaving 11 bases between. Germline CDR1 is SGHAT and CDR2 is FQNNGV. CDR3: CASSLGPFGETQYF. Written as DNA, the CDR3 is TGTGCCAGCAGCTTAGGTCCGTTTGGGGAGACCCAGTACTTC.

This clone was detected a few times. The CDR3 nucleotides read TGTGCCAGCAGCGCCGACACCGGGGAGCTGTTTTTT. Translated, it gives CASSADTGELFF. The gene calls are TRBV6-1 and TRBJ2-2; D unresolved. Per germline, CDR1 MNHNS and CDR2 SASEGT. V was shortened by 6 bases and J by 3 bases, with 5 bases between the two germline ends. The CDR3 consists of 12 residues.

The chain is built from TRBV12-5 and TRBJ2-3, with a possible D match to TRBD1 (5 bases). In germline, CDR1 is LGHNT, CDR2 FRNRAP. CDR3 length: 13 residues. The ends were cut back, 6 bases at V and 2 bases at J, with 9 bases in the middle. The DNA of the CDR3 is TGTGCTAGTGGCCCAGGGAACACAGATACGCAGTATTTT. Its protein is CASGPGNTDTQYF.

The chain's CDR3 is CASGRVSGGHTDTQYF. For the CDR3, the DNA is TGTGCCAGCGGTCGCGTTAGCGGGGGGCACACAGATACGCAGTATTTT. The rearrangement links TRBV9 to TRBJ2-3, with TRBD2 matching over 10 bases. V trimming: 7 bases; J trimming: 2 bases; junction bases outside the gene matches: 10. The CDR3 extends over 16 amino acids. Looked up from germline, CDR1 is SGDLS and CDR2 is YYNGEE.

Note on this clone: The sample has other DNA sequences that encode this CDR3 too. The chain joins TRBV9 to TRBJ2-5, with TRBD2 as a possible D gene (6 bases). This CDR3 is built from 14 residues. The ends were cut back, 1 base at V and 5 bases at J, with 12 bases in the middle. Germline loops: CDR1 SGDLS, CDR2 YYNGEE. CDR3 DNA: TGTGCCAGCAGCGTAACTAGCACTGGGGAGACCCAGTACTTC. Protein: CASSVTSTGETQYF.

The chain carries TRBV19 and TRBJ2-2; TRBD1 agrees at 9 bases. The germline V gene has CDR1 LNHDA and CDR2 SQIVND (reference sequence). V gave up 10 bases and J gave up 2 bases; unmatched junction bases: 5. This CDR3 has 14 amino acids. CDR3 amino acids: CATPDRGNTGELFF. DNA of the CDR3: TGTGCCACCCCGGACAGGGGCAACACCGGGGAGCTGTTTTTT.

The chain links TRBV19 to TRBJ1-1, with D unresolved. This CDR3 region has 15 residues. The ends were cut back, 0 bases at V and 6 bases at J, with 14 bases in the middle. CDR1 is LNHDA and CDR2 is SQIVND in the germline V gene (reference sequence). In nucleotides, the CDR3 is TGTGCCAGTAGTATAGACAGCCGCGGGTTGGCTGAAGCTTTCTTT. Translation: CASSIDSRGLAEAFF.

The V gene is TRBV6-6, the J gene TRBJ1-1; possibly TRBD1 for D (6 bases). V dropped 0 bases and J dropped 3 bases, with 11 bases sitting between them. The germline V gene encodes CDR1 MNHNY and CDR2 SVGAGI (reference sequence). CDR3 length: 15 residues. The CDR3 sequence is CASSYSLQGYTEAFF. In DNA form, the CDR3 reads TGTGCCAGCAGTTACTCTTTACAGGGTTACACTGAAGCTTTCTTT.

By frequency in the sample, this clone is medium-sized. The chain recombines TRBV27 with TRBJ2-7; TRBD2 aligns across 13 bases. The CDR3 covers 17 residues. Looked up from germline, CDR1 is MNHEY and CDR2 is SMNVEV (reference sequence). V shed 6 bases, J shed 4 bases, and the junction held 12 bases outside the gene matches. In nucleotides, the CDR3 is TGTGCCAGCAGAGGACTAGCGGGGGTAACCGCTGAGTACGAGCAGTACTTC. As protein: CASRGLAGVTAEYEQYF.

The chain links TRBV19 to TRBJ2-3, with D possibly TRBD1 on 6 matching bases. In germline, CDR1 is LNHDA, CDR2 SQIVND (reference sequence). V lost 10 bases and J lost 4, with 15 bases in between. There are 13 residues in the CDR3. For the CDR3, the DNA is TGTGCCACCTCCCCCCAGGGGCCAGATACGCAGTATTTT. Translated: CATSPQGPDTQYF.

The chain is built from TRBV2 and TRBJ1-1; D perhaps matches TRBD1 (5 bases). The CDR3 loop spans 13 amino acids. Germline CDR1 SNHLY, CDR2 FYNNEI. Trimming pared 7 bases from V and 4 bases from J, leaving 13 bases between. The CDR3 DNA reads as TGTGCCAGCAACGAGGGGAAGAGCACTGAAGCTTTCTTT. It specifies CASNEGKSTEAFF. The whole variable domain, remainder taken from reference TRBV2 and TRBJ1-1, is EPEVTQTPSHQVTQMGQEVILRCVPISNHLYFYWYRQILGQKVEFLVSFYNNEISEKSEIFDDQFSVERPDGSNFTLKIRSTKLEDSAMYFCASNEGKSTEAFFGQGTRLTVV.